The clone carrying this T cell receptor (beta chain) was seen more than once but under ten times. Its antigen is unknown. Every donor, a Caucasian adult, lived in Nashville, Tennessee. Each PCR replicate from the sorted subsets contained roughly 210 ng DNA, which is about 30,000 T cell genomes. Produced via immunoSEQ multiplex PCR; TCRdb's table is partial and in-frame only. Found here are roughly 2.2 million clones, roughly 90% of them singletons; the top ten hold more than 0.35%. The data originate from a study of shared clonotypes between healthy human individuals. Overall study findings and caveats: Across subsets, estimated richness was generally greater for naive than for memory populations.

Deletions cut 9 bases from V and 8 bases from J, with 16 bases between. Germline CDR1 reads SGHAT; CDR2 reads FQNNGV. There are 13 residues in the CDR3. Sequencing input: naive CD4+ T cells from PBMCs. Subset noted: CD45RA+ positively selected. This chain uses TRBV11-2 with TRBJ1-4; perhaps TRBD1 as D (6 bases). The clonotype originates from a man between 18 and 29 years old in good health. Some clones in this sample may be carry-over from other donors' samples. The CDR3 reads CASVNRAGEKLFF. CDR3 in DNA: TGTGCCAGTGTAAACAGGGCAGGCGAAAAACTGTTTTTT. Drawing the rest from reference TRBV11-2 and TRBJ1-4, the complete variable domain is EAGVAQSPRYKIIEKRQSVAFWCNPISGHATLYWYQQILGQGPKLLIQFQNNGVVDDSQLPKDRFSAERLKGVDSTLKIQPAKLEDSAVYLCASVNRAGEKLFFGSGTQLSVL.